Shown below are 10 T cell receptor beta chains from a single sample sequenced in a study of T cell responses to AZD1222 COVID-19 vaccine. The method was immunoSEQ multiplex PCR; TCRdb's version includes in-frame clones alone and lacks a portion of them. Of around 260,000 clones in the sample, over 90% are singletons; the top ten hold less than 0.6%. The sequenced sample was peripheral blood, obtained on day 0 of AZD1222 vaccination. The receptor source for this set is an adult in good health.

A single count supports this clone. This chain joins TRBV10-3 and TRBJ1-2; D remains unclear. The germline CDR1 and CDR2 sequences are ENHRY and SYGVKD. The CDR3 length is 15 residues. V lost 0 bases to trimming and J lost 0 bases, with 8 bases between them. The CDR3 DNA reads TGTGCCATCAGTGAGTCTGGAGGGACTAACTATGGCTACACCTTC. It specifies CAISESGGTNYGYTF.

DNA of the CDR3: TGTGCCAGCAGCTTCCCAGGGGACTATGGCTACACCTTC. Its protein product is CASSFPGDYGYTF. The chain couples TRBV14 to TRBJ1-2, with D perhaps TRBD1 (6 bases). CDR1 is SGHDN, CDR2 FVKESK, per germline. The CDR3 totals 13 residues. V shed 5 bases and J shed 3 bases, with 10 bases lying between them. The full variable domain, its missing parts supplied by reference TRBV14 and TRBJ1-2, is EAGVTQFPSHSVIEKGQTVTLRCDPISGHDNLYWYRRVMGKEIKFLLHFVKESKQDESGMPNNRFLAERTGGTYSTLKVQPAELEDSGVYFCASSFPGDYGYTFGSGTRLTVV.

The genes are TRBV15 and TRBJ1-5, with unresolved D. The CDR3 runs to 12 residues. Germline values: CDR1 LNHNV, CDR2 YYDKDF (reference sequence). Trimming pared 1 base from V and 7 bases from J, leaving 5 bases between. The CDR3 protein is CATSRAGQPQHF. CDR3 nucleotide sequence: TGTGCCACCAGCAGAGCAGGCCAGCCCCAGCATTTT.

This chain connects TRBV5-1 to TRBJ2-7, with a tentative D call TRBD1 (8 bases). CDR1 SGHRS and CDR2 YFSETQ come from the germline V gene. CDR3 size: 15 residues. Deletions cut 4 bases from V and 2 bases from J, with 16 bases between. The CDR3 sequence is CASSPQGGVPYEQYF. CDR3 nucleotides: TGCGCCAGCAGCCCACAGGGGGGGGTTCCCTACGAGCAGTACTTC.

This chain connects TRBV6-1 to TRBJ1-4, with 9 bases aligning to TRBD1. The CDR3 contains 14 residues. The germline V gene has CDR1 MNHNS and CDR2 SASEGT. The ends lost 3 bases at V and 9 bases at J; junction bases unmatched: 5. CDR3 in amino acids: CASSEGGQGKKLFF. Written as DNA, the CDR3 is TGTGCCAGCAGTGAGGGGGGACAGGGTAAAAAACTGTTTTTT.

The rearrangement uses TRBV27 and TRBJ1-2; perhaps TRBD1 as D (5 bases). The CDR3 totals 14 residues. V gave up 6 bases and J gave up 3 bases, with 14 bases separating them. The germline V gene has CDR1 MNHEY and CDR2 SMNVEV (reference sequence). CDR3 coding DNA: TGTGCCAGCAGCCCTAGGGGAGGGTACTATGGCTACACCTTC. As protein: CASSPRGGYYGYTF.

This clone was recorded only once. This rearrangement joins TRBV7-2 to TRBJ2-1, with D perhaps matching TRBD2 (6 bases). There are 14 residues in the CDR3. V lost 5 bases and J 4 bases, leaving 12 bases between the germline ends. Germline CDR1 SGHTA, CDR2 FQGNSA. The CDR3 is CASSPGREYNEQFF. The CDR3 region has the DNA TGTGCCAGCAGCCCCGGGCGGGAATACAATGAGCAGTTCTTC. The whole variable domain, remainder taken from reference TRBV7-2 and TRBJ2-1, is GAGVSQSPSNKVTEKGKDVELRCDPISGHTALYWYRQSLGQGLEFLIYFQGNSAPDKSGLPSDRFSAERTGGSVSTLTIQRTQQEDSAVYLCASSPGREYNEQFFGPGTRLTVL.

The chain uses TRBV7-2 and TRBJ1-2; TRBD1 matches 7 bases. Trimming at V came to 1 base and at J to 6 bases, leaving 5 bases not matched to a gene. Germline values: CDR1 SGHTA, CDR2 FQGNSA. CDR3 length: 14 amino acids. CDR3: CASSLGVTGHGYTF. Written as DNA, the CDR3 is TGTGCCAGCAGCTTAGGGGTGACAGGGCATGGCTACACCTTC.

Comment on this clone: Compared with germline, one end of the junction differs, possibly owing to a read error. The chain couples TRBV3-1 (or the pseudogene TRBV3-2) to TRBJ1-2; D not resolved. The germline gives CDR1 LGHDT, CDR2 YNNKEL (reference sequence). The CDR3 is 11 residues long. CDR3 nucleotide sequence: TGTGCCAGCAGCCAAGGAATCAGATTTACGTTC. It codes for CASSQGIRFTF.

This chain connects TRBV29-1 to TRBJ1-2, with a tentative D call TRBD1 (6 bases). The V gene's germline CDR1 is SQVTM and CDR2 ANQGSEA. The CDR3 length is 14 residues. V lost 7 bases to trimming and J lost 4 bases, with 19 bases between them. CDR3 sequence reads: CSADGRGGGYGYTF. The CDR3 DNA sequence: TGCAGCGCCGACGGCAGGGGAGGAGGCTATGGCTACACCTTC.